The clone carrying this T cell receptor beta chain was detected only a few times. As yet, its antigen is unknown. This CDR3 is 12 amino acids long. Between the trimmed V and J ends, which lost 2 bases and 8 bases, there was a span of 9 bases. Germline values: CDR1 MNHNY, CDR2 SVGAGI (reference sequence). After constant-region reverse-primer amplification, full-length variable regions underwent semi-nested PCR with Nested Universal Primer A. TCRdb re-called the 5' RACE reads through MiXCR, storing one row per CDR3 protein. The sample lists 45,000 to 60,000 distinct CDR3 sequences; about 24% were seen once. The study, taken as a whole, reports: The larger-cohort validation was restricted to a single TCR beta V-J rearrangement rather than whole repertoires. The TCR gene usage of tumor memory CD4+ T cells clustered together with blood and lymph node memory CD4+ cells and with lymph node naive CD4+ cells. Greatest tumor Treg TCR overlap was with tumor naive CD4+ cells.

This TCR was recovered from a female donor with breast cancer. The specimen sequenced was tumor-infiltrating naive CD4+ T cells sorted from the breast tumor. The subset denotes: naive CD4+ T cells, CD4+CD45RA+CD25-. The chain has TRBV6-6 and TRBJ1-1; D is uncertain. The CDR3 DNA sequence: TGTGCCAGCAGTTACCGGTCCGACGAAGCTTTCTTT. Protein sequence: CASSYRSDEAFF.